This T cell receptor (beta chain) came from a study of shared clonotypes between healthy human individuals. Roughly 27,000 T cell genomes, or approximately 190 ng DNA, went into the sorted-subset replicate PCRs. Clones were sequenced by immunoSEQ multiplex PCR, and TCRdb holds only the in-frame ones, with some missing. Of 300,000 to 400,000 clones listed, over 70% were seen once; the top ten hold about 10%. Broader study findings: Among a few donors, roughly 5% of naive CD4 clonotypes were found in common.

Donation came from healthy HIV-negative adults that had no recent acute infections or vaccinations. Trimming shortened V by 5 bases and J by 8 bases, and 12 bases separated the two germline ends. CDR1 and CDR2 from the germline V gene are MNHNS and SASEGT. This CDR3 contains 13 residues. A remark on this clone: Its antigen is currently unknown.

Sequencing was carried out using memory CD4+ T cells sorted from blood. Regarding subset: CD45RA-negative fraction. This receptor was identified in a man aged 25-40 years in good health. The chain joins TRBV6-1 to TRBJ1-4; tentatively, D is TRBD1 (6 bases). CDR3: CASSNQGREKLFF. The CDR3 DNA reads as TGTGCCAGCAGTAATCAGGGGAGGGAAAAACTGTTTTTT.